The source of this T cell receptor beta chain is a study of blood T cells in healthy people across ages. Study-wide background: Template switching captured about one barcoded beta molecule per two T cells.

Germline V gene sequence: CDR1 MDHEN, CDR2 SYDVKM. The CDR3 is 14 amino acids. Germline trimming cut 2 bases from V and 7 bases from J; bases unmatched to any gene: 6. The donors, healthy Caucasians from Russia, were aged roughly 6 to 100. Roughly 10 milliliters of peripheral blood were drawn from each donor. A second about 6 to 11 cycle PCR used barcoded and J-beta primers. Every cDNA molecule bore a tag from a template-switch adaptor containing 12 random nucleotides. A single record per CDR3 protein comes from TCRdb applying MiXCR to the 5' RACE reads. In the table there are approximately 680,000 distinct CDR3 sequences, roughly 32% of which are singletons.

The chain has TRBV28 and TRBJ1-2; 8 bases agree with TRBD1. Sequenced: blood. The origin of this receptor is a woman of 80 years or more in good health. This chain's CDR3 is CASSLQGAHGGYTF. CDR3 in DNA: TGTGCCAGCAGTTTACAGGGGGCGCATGGTGGCTACACCTTC.